The rows below give T cell receptor beta chains drawn from one sample of a study of PD-1 blockade in classical Hodgkin lymphoma. Sequenced by immunoSEQ multiplex PCR; TCRdb stores in-frame clones only, minus some. Of about 61,000 clones listed, 80% to 90% are singletons. Specimen: peripheral blood mononuclear cells (PBMCs), collected at baseline. The receptor source for this set is a human donor with classical Hodgkin lymphoma. CDR3s include the opening cysteine and the closing phenylalanine or tryptophan. Fields, in order: D gene, J gene, clone size, V gene, CDR3 DNA, CDR3 protein. The D gene is left open where the match is weak. Expanded clones are given a class, and other clones once, few, many or no size at all.

d_call: -
j_call: TRBJ1-2
clone_size: once
v_call: TRBV29-1
cdr3_nt: TGCAGCGTTGAGGGCAGAAATGGCTACACCTTC
cdr3_aa: CSVEGRNGYTF

d_call: TRBD2
j_call: TRBJ2-3
clone_size: -
v_call: TRBV4-1
cdr3_nt: TGCGCCAGCAGCCAAGGACTAGCGGGGGGGCCTCGCACAGATACGCAGTATTTT
cdr3_aa: CASSQGLAGGPRTDTQYF

d_call: TRBD1
j_call: TRBJ1-6
clone_size: -
v_call: TRBV7-2
cdr3_nt: TGTGCCAGCATCGAAAAGCAGGGGGCGCCTAATTCACCCCTCCACTTT
cdr3_aa: CASIEKQGAPNSPLHF

d_call: -
j_call: TRBJ2-7
clone_size: -
v_call: TRBV7-9
cdr3_nt: TGTGCCAGCAGCCGCGGACCATTTCACTCCTACGAGCAGTACTTC
cdr3_aa: CASSRGPFHSYEQYF

d_call: -
j_call: TRBJ1-6
clone_size: -
v_call: TRBV5-4
cdr3_nt: TGTGCCAGCAGCCAGGACAGAATAAATTCACCCCTCCACTTT
cdr3_aa: CASSQDRINSPLHF

d_call: TRBD1
j_call: TRBJ1-1
clone_size: once
v_call: TRBV19
cdr3_nt: TGTGCCAGTAGTATAAGGACAGGCTGGGACACTGAAGCTTTCTTT
cdr3_aa: CASSIRTGWDTEAFF

d_call: -
j_call: TRBJ1-5
clone_size: -
v_call: TRBV30
cdr3_nt: TGTGCCTGGAGTACCGGGGTGTCCGCGATTCCCCAGCATTTT
cdr3_aa: CAWSTGVSAIPQHF

d_call: TRBD1
j_call: TRBJ1-2
clone_size: -
v_call: TRBV10-2
cdr3_nt: TGCGCCAGCATCGGACAGGACTATGGCTACACCTTC
cdr3_aa: CASIGQDYGYTF

d_call: -
j_call: TRBJ1-2
clone_size: -
v_call: TRBV30
cdr3_nt: TGTGCCTGGAGTCGGATGAATGGCTACACCTTC
cdr3_aa: CAWSRMNGYTF

d_call: -
j_call: TRBJ2-3
clone_size: -
v_call: TRBV30
cdr3_nt: TGTGCCTGTGGTTCTGAGGGTCTGGCAGATACGCAGTATTTT
cdr3_aa: CACGSEGLADTQYF

d_call: -
j_call: TRBJ2-7
clone_size: -
v_call: TRBV29-1
cdr3_nt: TGCAGCGTTGTAGAGGTCTATGGCGAGCAGTACTTC
cdr3_aa: CSVVEVYGEQYF

d_call: -
j_call: TRBJ2-3
clone_size: -
v_call: TRBV11-2
cdr3_nt: TGTGCCAGCAGCTTAGCGAGAGGGACAGATACGCAGTATTTT
cdr3_aa: CASSLARGTDTQYF

d_call: -
j_call: TRBJ1-3
clone_size: -
v_call: TRBV25-1
cdr3_nt: TGTGCCAGCAGTGAATCAGGGTCCTATTTTGGAAACACCATATATTTT
cdr3_aa: CASSESGSYFGNTIYF

d_call: -
j_call: TRBJ2-7
clone_size: few
v_call: TRBV21-1
cdr3_nt: TGTGCCAGCAGCAAAGTGGGAGAAGAGCAGTACTTC
cdr3_aa: CASSKVGEEQYF

d_call: TRBD1
j_call: TRBJ2-7
clone_size: once
v_call: TRBV7-9
cdr3_nt: TGTGCCAGCAGCTTAGTTGACAGGGGTCGATACGAGCAGTACTTC
cdr3_aa: CASSLVDRGRYEQYF

d_call: TRBD1
j_call: TRBJ2-2
clone_size: -
v_call: TRBV7-9
cdr3_nt: TGTGCCAGCAGGGACGACAGGGTATACACCGGGGAGCTGTTTTTT
cdr3_aa: CASRDDRVYTGELFF

d_call: -
j_call: TRBJ1-5
clone_size: -
v_call: TRBV19
cdr3_nt: TGTGCCAGTTGGGGGGAATTCGATCAGCCCCAGCATTTT
cdr3_aa: CASWGEFDQPQHF

d_call: -
j_call: TRBJ2-5
clone_size: once
v_call: TRBV6-1
cdr3_nt: TGTGCCAGCAGTGAAGCAGCGGCAGGCGCAGAGACCCAGTACTTC
cdr3_aa: CASSEAAAGAETQYF

d_call: -
j_call: TRBJ1-5
clone_size: -
v_call: TRBV19
cdr3_nt: TGTGCCAGTAGAACAGCTTATCAGCCCCAGCATTTT
cdr3_aa: CASRTAYQPQHF

d_call: -
j_call: TRBJ2-7
clone_size: -
v_call: TRBV7-9
cdr3_nt: TGTGCCAGCAGCCGGTTGGGGCCCTCCTACGAGCAGTACTTC
cdr3_aa: CASSRLGPSYEQYF

d_call: TRBD1
j_call: TRBJ2-7
clone_size: -
v_call: TRBV12-5
cdr3_nt: TGTGCTAGTGGTTTCTTCGCTGGGACAGAGACCTACGAGCAGTACTTC
cdr3_aa: CASGFFAGTETYEQYF

d_call: -
j_call: TRBJ1-4
clone_size: once
v_call: TRBV4-2
cdr3_nt: TGTGCCAGCAGAAACCTTGTGACTACAGGGTATGGAAAACTGTTTTTT
cdr3_aa: CASRNLVTTGYGKLFF

d_call: -
j_call: TRBJ1-5
clone_size: few
v_call: TRBV5-6
cdr3_nt: TGTGCCAGCACCATAGGCGGCCTATTCAGCAATCAGCCCCAGCATTTT
cdr3_aa: CASTIGGLFSNQPQHF

d_call: -
j_call: TRBJ1-2
clone_size: -
v_call: TRBV7-9
cdr3_nt: TGTGCCAGCAGCATGCCCAATGACCCCCTAAGTGGCTACACCTTC
cdr3_aa: CASSMPNDPLSGYTF

d_call: -
j_call: TRBJ1-2
clone_size: -
v_call: TRBV10-3
cdr3_nt: TGTGCCATCAGTGCCGACGACTGGTTGGGGGGTAACTATGGCTACACCTTC
cdr3_aa: CAISADDWLGGNYGYTF

d_call: -
j_call: TRBJ2-1
clone_size: once
v_call: TRBV7-3
cdr3_nt: TGTGCCAGCAGCTTAGGACTTTTCGATGAGCAGTTCTTC
cdr3_aa: CASSLGLFDEQFF

d_call: TRBD2
j_call: TRBJ2-7
clone_size: -
v_call: TRBV6-5
cdr3_nt: TGTGCCAGCAGTTACGGGCGGGGGGACTCCTACGAGCAGTACTTC
cdr3_aa: CASSYGRGDSYEQYF

d_call: -
j_call: TRBJ1-5
clone_size: -
v_call: TRBV7-9
cdr3_nt: TGTGCCAGCAGCTTACCGGGAGACAATCAGCCCCAGCATTTT
cdr3_aa: CASSLPGDNQPQHF

d_call: -
j_call: TRBJ2-1
clone_size: -
v_call: TRBV6-5
cdr3_nt: TGTGCCAGCAGTTACTCGTCTAGCCATGGGGGAGAGCAGTTCTTC
cdr3_aa: CASSYSSSHGGEQFF

d_call: TRBD1
j_call: TRBJ1-3
clone_size: -
v_call: TRBV10-3
cdr3_nt: TGTGCCAGCACTGGGGGACAGGGGCCTGGAAACACCATATATTTT
cdr3_aa: CASTGGQGPGNTIYF

d_call: -
j_call: TRBJ2-7
clone_size: -
v_call: TRBV2
cdr3_nt: TGTGCCAGCAGCGGACAGATCATAAACTACGAGCAGTACTTC
cdr3_aa: CASSGQIINYEQYF

d_call: -
j_call: TRBJ2-3
clone_size: -
v_call: TRBV30
cdr3_nt: TGTGCCTGGAGTGACCTAACTGGGAGAGATACGCAGTATTTT
cdr3_aa: CAWSDLTGRDTQYF

d_call: -
j_call: TRBJ2-1
clone_size: once
v_call: TRBV7-9
cdr3_nt: TGTGCCAGCAGCTTAATAGGTGTGGGCTATCACGATGAGCAGTTCTTC
cdr3_aa: CASSLIGVGYHDEQFF

d_call: -
j_call: TRBJ2-7
clone_size: -
v_call: TRBV4-1
cdr3_nt: TGCGCCAGCAGCCAAGGGGGGGGCAGATACGAGCAGTACTTC
cdr3_aa: CASSQGGGRYEQYF

d_call: TRBD1
j_call: TRBJ2-7
clone_size: -
v_call: TRBV6-8
cdr3_nt: TGTGCCAGCGGACAGGGGATCGAGCAGTACTTC
cdr3_aa: CASGQGIEQYF

d_call: -
j_call: TRBJ2-1
clone_size: -
v_call: TRBV10-3
cdr3_nt: TGTGCCATCAGTGAGTCCCCCTCGACAACTTGGGCGAACAATGAGCAGTTCTTC
cdr3_aa: CAISESPSTTWANNEQFF

d_call: -
j_call: TRBJ1-1
clone_size: -
v_call: TRBV7-9
cdr3_nt: TGTGCCAGCAGGTACCCTGAGCAGGGTCACACTGAAGCTTTCTTT
cdr3_aa: CASRYPEQGHTEAFF

d_call: TRBD2
j_call: TRBJ2-2
clone_size: -
v_call: TRBV6-5
cdr3_nt: TGTGCCAGCAGTTACACGGGGGGGAGGGACACCGGGGAGCTGTTTTTT
cdr3_aa: CASSYTGGRDTGELFF

d_call: -
j_call: TRBJ2-7
clone_size: few
v_call: TRBV7-9
cdr3_nt: TGTGCCAGCAGCTCGACAGACTTCTACGAGGGGCAGTACTTC
cdr3_aa: CASSSTDFYEGQYF

d_call: -
j_call: TRBJ2-1
clone_size: -
v_call: TRBV15
cdr3_nt: TGTGCCACCAGCAGAGAAGATGAGGGTTGGCATACCTACAATGAGCAGTTCTTC
cdr3_aa: CATSREDEGWHTYNEQFF

d_call: -
j_call: TRBJ2-7
clone_size: -
v_call: TRBV7-2
cdr3_nt: TGTGCCAGCAGCTTAGTTGTGGGACCCTCTACTAGGGAGCAGTACTTC
cdr3_aa: CASSLVVGPSTREQYF

d_call: TRBD1
j_call: TRBJ2-7
clone_size: -
v_call: TRBV11-2
cdr3_nt: TGTGCCAGCAGCCAGAGATCGGACAGGGATCCCCCCTTCTACGAGCAGTACTTC
cdr3_aa: CASSQRSDRDPPFYEQYF

d_call: -
j_call: TRBJ1-2
clone_size: once
v_call: TRBV12-5
cdr3_nt: TGTGCTAGTGGTTTGGCTGGGGCTCCTTACTTC
cdr3_aa: CASGLAGAPYF

d_call: -
j_call: TRBJ2-7
clone_size: -
v_call: TRBV7-9
cdr3_nt: TGTGCCAGCAGCCTCGCTCGGGACCGGGCCTACGAGCAGTACTTC
cdr3_aa: CASSLARDRAYEQYF

d_call: -
j_call: TRBJ1-5
clone_size: -
v_call: TRBV19
cdr3_nt: TGTGCCAGTAGCTCAGGGGTAGAAGGTCAGCCCCAGCATTTT
cdr3_aa: CASSSGVEGQPQHF

d_call: -
j_call: TRBJ1-1
clone_size: -
v_call: TRBV7-9
cdr3_nt: TGTGCCAGCAGCTTAGACCTAATGGGTGCGAACACTGAAGCTTTCTTT
cdr3_aa: CASSLDLMGANTEAFF

d_call: -
j_call: TRBJ1-5
clone_size: -
v_call: TRBV6-4
cdr3_nt: TGTGCCAGCAGTGAACAGAGCAATCAGCCCCAGCATTTT
cdr3_aa: CASSEQSNQPQHF

d_call: -
j_call: TRBJ2-7
clone_size: -
v_call: TRBV18
cdr3_nt: TGTGCCAGCTCACCAGTAGGGAACGAGCAGTACTTC
cdr3_aa: CASSPVGNEQYF